What follows is one T cell receptor beta chain and its context. Its antigen is still unknown. This entry belongs to a study of T cells in tuberculosis. Study as a whole: Samples predate treatment or fall within its first 7 days.

Measured with immunoSEQ multiplex PCR; TCRdb has only the in-frame clones, and not every one. The repertoire holds about 22,000 clones, with approximately 86% as singletons. Time point of the sample: new active TB diagnosis, blood taken before or within 7 days of starting treatment. Study-wide results and caveats: Selection depended on which cryopreserved specimens were available.

Sequences were derived from PBMCs, sampled at tuberculosis diagnosis. The TCR originated in an adult with tuberculosis.

CDR3 in amino acids: CASRTGSSSGNTIYF. The CDR3 DNA is TGCGCCAGCAGGACAGGGTCCAGCTCTGGAAACACCATATATTTT. V usage is TRBV5-1 and J usage is TRBJ1-3; TRBD1 aligns across 7 bases. The germline CDR1 and CDR2 sequences are SGHRS and YFSETQ. The length of the CDR3 is 15 residues. V lost 5 bases to trimming and J lost 0 bases; unmatched junction nucleotides: 5.